The TCR beta chain described here comes from a study of shared clonotypes between healthy human individuals. Study findings and constraints: Non-shared clonotypes were found to have lower generation probabilities than the clonotypes that were shared by all four of the sorted-subset donors.

As to this clone: Its antigen is undetermined.

Template for every sorted-subset replicate PCR totaled 150 to 250 ng DNA, 30,000 to 35,000 T cell genomes. The data were produced by immunoSEQ multiplex PCR, yet TCRdb's version contains in-frame clones alone and is incomplete. Of millions of clones in the sample, 85% to 95% were seen once. Trimming shortened V by 3 bases and J by 10 bases, and 15 bases separated the two germline ends. The CDR3 spans 13 residues. The germline V gene encodes CDR1 MNHNS and CDR2 SASEGT. The chain is built from TRBV6-1 and TRBJ2-5; D might be TRBD1 (6 bases). The sequence was collected from a man aged 18 to 29 in good health. Material for sequencing was naive CD4+ T cells sorted from blood. Subset indicated: CD45RA+ positively selected. CDR3 sequence reads: CASSEKLGGLQYF. In DNA, the CDR3 is TGTGCCAGCAGTGAGAAACTTGGGGGCCTCCAGTACTTC.